Below are 3 T cell receptor beta chains sequenced from a single sample in a study of CXCR3-negative and CXCR3-positive naive CD8 T cells. Regarding the study as a whole: TRB CDR3s of CXCR3-positive naive cells were more hydrophobic than those of CXCR3-negative naive cells.

Libraries of TRB cDNA were made by 5' RACE and carried UMIs. TCRdb re-called the 5' RACE reads; every CDR3 protein appears as one record, without DNA. Its table records tens of thousands of distinct CDR3 sequences. Which antigens these TCRs recognize remains unknown. The sequenced sample was naive CXCR3+ CD8+ T cells from blood. Subset given: CD45RO-CCR7+CD27+CD95- naive CD8+ T cells expressing CXCR3 (TNR3+). These receptor sequences come from a human donor in good health. Some clones in this sample may be carry-over from other donors' samples.

The rearrangement links TRBV5-1 to TRBJ2-2. The CDR3 covers 15 residues. Germline values: CDR1 SGHRS, CDR2 YFSETQ. The CDR3 is CASSLNPANTGELFF. Drawing the rest from reference TRBV5-1 and TRBJ2-2, the complete variable domain is KAGVTQTPRYLIKTRGQQVTLSCSPISGHRSVSWYQQTPGQGLQFLFEYFSETQRNKGNFPGRFSGRQFSNSRSEMNVSTLELGDSALYLCASSLNPANTGELFFGEGSRLTVL.

The chain recombines TRBV7-2 with TRBJ2-6; without DNA, the TCRdb call of TRBD1 cannot be checked. The CDR3 runs to 18 residues. The germline V gene has CDR1 SGHTA and CDR2 FQGNSA. CDR3 loop: CASSTPGDPFSGANVLTF.

This rearrangement joins TRBV29-1 to TRBJ2-2. CDR1 is SQVTM and CDR2 is ANQGSEA in the germline V gene. This CDR3 has 13 residues. The CDR3 is CSVPKSNTGELFF.